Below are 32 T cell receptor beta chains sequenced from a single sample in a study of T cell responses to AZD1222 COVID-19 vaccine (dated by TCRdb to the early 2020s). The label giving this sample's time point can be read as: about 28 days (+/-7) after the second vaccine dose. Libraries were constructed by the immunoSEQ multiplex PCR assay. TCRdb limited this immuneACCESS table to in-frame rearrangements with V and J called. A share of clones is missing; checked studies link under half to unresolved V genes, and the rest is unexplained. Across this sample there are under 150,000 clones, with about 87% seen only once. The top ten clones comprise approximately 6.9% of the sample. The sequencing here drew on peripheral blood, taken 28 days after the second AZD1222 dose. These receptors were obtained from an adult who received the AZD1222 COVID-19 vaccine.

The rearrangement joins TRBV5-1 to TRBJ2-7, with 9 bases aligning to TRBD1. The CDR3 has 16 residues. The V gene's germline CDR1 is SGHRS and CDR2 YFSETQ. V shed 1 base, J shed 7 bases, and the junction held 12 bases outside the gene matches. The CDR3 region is CASSLTAGQGPREQYF. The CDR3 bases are TGCGCCAGCAGCTTGACGGCGGGACAGGGACCCCGGGAGCAGTACTTC. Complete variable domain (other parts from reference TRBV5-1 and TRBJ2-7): KAGVTQTPRYLIKTRGQQVTLSCSPISGHRSVSWYQQTPGQGLQFLFEYFSETQRNKGNFPGRFSGRQFSNSRSEMNVSTLELGDSALYLCASSLTAGQGPREQYFGPGTRLTVT.

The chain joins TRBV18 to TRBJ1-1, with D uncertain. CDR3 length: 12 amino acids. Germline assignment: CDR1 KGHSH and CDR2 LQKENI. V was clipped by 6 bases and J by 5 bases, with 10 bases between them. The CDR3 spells CASSHPRTEAFF. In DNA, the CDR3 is TGTGCCAGCTCCCACCCGAGGACTGAAGCTTTCTTT.

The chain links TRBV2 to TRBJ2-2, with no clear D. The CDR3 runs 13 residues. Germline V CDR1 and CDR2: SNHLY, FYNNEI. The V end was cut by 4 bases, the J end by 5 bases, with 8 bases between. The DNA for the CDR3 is TGTGCCAGCAGTGTGCTGGATACCGGGGAGCTGTTTTTT. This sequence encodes CASSVLDTGELFF.

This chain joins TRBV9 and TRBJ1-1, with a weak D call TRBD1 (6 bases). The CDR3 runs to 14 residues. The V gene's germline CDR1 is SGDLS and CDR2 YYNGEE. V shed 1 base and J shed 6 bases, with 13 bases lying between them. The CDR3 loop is CASSVTLQGAEAFF. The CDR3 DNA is TGTGCCAGCAGCGTAACCCTACAGGGTGCTGAAGCTTTCTTT.

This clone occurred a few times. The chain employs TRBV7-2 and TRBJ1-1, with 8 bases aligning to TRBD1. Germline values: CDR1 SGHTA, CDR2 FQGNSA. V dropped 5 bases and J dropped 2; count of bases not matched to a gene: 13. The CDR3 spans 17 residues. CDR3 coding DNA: TGTGCCAGCAGCAGAGGGACAGGATTCAAAACAAACACTGAAGCTTTCTTT. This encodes CASSRGTGFKTNTEAFF.

The DNA for the CDR3 is TGTGCCAGCTCACCACCGGGAACAAGCCAAGAGACCCAGTACTTC. It is translated as CASSPPGTSQETQYF. V usage is TRBV18 and J usage is TRBJ2-5; D not certain. V lost 0 bases, J lost 1 base, and 9 bases lay in between. Germline V CDR1 and CDR2: KGHSH, LQKENI. The CDR3 loop spans 15 amino acids.

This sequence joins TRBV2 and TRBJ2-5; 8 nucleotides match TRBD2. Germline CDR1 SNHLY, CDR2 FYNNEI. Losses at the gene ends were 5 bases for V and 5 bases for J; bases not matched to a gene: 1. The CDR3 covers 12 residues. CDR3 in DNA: TGTGCCAGCAGTAGACTAGCGGAGACCCAGTACTTC. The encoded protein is CASSRLAETQYF.

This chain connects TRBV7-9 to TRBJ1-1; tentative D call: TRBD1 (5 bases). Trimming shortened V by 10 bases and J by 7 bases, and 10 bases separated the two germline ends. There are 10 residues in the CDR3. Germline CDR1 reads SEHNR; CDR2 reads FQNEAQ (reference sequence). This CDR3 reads CATLRGEAFF. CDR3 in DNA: TGTGCCACCCTGAGGGGTGAAGCTTTCTTT. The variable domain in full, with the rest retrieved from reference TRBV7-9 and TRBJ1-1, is DTGVSQNPRHKITKRGQNVTFRCDPISEHNRLYWYRQTLGQGPEFLTYFQNEAQLEKSRLLSDRFSAERPKGSFSTLEIQRTEQGDSAMYLCATLRGEAFFGQGTRLTVV.

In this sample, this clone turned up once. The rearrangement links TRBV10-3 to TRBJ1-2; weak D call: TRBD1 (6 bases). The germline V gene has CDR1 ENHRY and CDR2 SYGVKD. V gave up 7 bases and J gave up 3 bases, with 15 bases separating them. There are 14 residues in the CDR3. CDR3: CAIKTAGQYYGYTF. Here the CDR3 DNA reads TGTGCCATCAAAACGGCAGGACAGTACTATGGCTACACCTTC.

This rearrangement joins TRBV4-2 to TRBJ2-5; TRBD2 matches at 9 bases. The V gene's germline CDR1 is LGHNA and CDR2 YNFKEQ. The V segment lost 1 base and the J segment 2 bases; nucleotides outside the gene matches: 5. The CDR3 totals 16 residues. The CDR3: CASSQGNSGGQETQYF. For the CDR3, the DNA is TGTGCCAGCAGCCAAGGGAATAGCGGGGGACAAGAGACCCAGTACTTC.

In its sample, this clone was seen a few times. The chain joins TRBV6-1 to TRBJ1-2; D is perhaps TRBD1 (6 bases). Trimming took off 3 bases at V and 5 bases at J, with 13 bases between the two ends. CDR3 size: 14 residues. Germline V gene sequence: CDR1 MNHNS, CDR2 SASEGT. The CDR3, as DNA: TGTGCCAGCAGTGACCCGGGACAAGCTTATGGCTACACCTTC. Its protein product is CASSDPGQAYGYTF.

The CDR3 nucleotides are TGTGCCAGCAGAAGGACAGGGCAAGAGACCCAGTACTTC. Translating it yields CASRRTGQETQYF. This chain uses TRBV27 with TRBJ2-5; 8 bases agree with TRBD1. With 6 bases clipped from V and 2 bases from J, the junction kept 2 bases outside the gene matches. Germline V CDR1 and CDR2: MNHEY, SMNVEV (reference sequence). CDR3 length equals 13 residues.

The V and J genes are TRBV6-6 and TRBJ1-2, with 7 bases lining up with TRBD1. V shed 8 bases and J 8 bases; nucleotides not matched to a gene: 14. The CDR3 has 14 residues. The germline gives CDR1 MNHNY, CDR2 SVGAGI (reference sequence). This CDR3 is CASQAGGQEGGYTF. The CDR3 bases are TGTGCCAGCCAAGCAGGGGGGCAAGAGGGCGGCTACACCTTC.

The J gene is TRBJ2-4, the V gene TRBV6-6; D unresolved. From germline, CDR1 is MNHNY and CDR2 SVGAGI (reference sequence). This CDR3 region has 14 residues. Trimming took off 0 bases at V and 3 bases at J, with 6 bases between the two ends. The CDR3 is CASSYSSSKNIQYF. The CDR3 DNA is TGTGCCAGCAGTTACTCAAGCAGCAAAAACATTCAGTACTTC.

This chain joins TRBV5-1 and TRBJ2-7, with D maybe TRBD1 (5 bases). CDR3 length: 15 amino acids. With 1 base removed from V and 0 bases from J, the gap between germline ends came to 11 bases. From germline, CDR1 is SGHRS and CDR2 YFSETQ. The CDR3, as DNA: TGCGCCAGCAGCTTGTCCAGGGAAAGCTCCTACGAGCAGTACTTC. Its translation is CASSLSRESSYEQYF.

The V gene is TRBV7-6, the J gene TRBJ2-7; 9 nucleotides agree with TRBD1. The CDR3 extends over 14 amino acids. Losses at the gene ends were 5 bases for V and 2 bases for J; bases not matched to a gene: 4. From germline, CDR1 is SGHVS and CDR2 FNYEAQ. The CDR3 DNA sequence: TGTGCCAGCAGCGAGCGGACAGGGGCCTACGAGCAGTACTTC. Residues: CASSERTGAYEQYF.

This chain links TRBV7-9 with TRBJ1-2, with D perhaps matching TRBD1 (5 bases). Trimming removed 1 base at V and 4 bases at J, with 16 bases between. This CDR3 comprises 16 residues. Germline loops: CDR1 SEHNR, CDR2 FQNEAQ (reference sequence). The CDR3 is CASSLDGGAVLYGYTF. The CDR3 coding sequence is TGTGCCAGCAGCTTAGATGGAGGGGCCGTTCTCTATGGCTACACCTTC.

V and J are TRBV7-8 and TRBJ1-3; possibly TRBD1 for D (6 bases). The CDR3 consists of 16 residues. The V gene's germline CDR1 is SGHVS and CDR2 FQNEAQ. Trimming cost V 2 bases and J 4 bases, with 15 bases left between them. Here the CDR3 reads CASSLRGAGYGNTIYF. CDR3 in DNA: TGTGCCAGCAGCTTACGGGGGGCAGGGTACGGAAACACCATATATTTT.

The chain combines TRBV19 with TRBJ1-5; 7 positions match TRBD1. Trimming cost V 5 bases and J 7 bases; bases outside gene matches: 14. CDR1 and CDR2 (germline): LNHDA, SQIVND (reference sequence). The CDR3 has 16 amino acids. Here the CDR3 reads CASSPGGGSREQPQHF. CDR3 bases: TGTGCCAGTAGTCCAGGGGGGGGGTCGCGAGAACAGCCCCAGCATTTT.

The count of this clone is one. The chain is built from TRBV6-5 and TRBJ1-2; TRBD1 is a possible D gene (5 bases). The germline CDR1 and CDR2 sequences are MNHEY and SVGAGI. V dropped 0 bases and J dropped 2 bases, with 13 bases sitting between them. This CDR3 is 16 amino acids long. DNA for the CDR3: TGTGCCAGCAGTTACTCGAATCAGGGATTAAACTATGGCTACACCTTC. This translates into CASSYSNQGLNYGYTF.

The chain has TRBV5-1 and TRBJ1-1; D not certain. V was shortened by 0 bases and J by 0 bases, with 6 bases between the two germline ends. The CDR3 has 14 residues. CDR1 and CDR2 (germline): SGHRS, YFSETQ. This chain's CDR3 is CASSLVRMNTEAFF. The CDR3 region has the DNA TGCGCCAGCAGCTTGGTTCGGATGAACACTGAAGCTTTCTTT.

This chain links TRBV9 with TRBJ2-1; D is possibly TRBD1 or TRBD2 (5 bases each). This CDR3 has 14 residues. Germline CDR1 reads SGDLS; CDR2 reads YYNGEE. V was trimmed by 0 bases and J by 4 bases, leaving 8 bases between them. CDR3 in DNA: TGTGCCAGCAGCGTAGGGGACCCATACAATGAGCAGTTCTTC. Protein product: CASSVGDPYNEQFF.

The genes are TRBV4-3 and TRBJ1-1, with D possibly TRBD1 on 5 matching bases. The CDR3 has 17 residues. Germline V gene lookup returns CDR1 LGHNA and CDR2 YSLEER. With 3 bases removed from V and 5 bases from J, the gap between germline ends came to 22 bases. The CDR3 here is CASSQASWEGAYTEAFF. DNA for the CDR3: TGCGCCAGCAGCCAGGCCTCCTGGGAAGGGGCATATACTGAAGCTTTCTTT.

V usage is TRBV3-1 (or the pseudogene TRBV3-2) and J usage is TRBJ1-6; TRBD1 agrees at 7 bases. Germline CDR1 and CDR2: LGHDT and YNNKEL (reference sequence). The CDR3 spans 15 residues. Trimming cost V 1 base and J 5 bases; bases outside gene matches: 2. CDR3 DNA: TGTGCCAGCAGCCAAGGACAGGGTAATAATTCACCCCTCCACTTT. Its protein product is CASSQGQGNNSPLHF.

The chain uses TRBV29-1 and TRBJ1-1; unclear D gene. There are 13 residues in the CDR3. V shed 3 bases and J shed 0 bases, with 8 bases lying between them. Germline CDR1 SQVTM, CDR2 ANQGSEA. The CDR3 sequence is CSVEGRMNTEAFF. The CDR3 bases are TGCAGCGTTGAGGGCCGGATGAACACTGAAGCTTTCTTT.

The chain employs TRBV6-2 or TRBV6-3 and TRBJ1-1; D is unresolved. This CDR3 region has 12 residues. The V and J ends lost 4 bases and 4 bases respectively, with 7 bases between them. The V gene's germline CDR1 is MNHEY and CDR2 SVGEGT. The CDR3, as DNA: TGTGCCAGCAGTTTACAGCCCACTGAAGCTTTCTTT. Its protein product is CASSLQPTEAFF.

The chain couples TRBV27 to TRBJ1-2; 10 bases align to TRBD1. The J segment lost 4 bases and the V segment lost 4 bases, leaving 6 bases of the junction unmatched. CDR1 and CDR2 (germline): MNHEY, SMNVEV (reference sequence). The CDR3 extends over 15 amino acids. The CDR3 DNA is TGTGCCAGCAGTTCACCGGGACAGGGGACCTATGGCTACACCTTC. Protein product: CASSSPGQGTYGYTF.

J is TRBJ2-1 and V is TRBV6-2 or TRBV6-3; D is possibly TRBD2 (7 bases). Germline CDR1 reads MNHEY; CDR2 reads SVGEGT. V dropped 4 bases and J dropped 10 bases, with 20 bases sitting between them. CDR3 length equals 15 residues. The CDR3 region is CASSSYATSRGEQFF. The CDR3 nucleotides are TGTGCCAGCAGTTCCTATGCGACTAGCAGGGGAGAGCAGTTCTTC.

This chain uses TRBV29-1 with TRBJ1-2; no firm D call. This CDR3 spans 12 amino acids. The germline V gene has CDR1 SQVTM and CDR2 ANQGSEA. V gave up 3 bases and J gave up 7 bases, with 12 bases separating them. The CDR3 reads CSVEGQAGGYTF. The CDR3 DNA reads TGCAGCGTTGAGGGCCAGGCAGGTGGCTACACCTTC.

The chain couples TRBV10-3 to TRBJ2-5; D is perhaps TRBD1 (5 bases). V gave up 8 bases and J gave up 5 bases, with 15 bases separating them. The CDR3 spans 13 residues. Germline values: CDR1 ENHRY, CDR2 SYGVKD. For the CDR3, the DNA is TGTGCCATCGGTATGGGGCTGGGGGAGACCCAGTACTTC. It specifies CAIGMGLGETQYF.

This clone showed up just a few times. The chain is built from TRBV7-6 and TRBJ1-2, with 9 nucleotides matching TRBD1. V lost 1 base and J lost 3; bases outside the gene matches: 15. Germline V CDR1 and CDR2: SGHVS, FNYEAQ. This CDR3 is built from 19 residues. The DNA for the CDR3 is TGTGCCAGCAGCTTAGAGAGTAGGACAGGGGCGACCCGGGACTATGGCTACACCTTC. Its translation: CASSLESRTGATRDYGYTF.

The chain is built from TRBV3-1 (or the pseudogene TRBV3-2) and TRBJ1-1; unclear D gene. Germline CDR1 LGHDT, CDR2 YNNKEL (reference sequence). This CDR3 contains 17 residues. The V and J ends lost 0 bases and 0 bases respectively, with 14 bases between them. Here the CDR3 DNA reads TGTGCCAGCAGCCAAGATCCCGCCCGCGCAGTGAACACTGAAGCTTTCTTT. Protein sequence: CASSQDPARAVNTEAFF.